This TCR beta chain appears in the sequencing data of a study of tumor-infiltrating lymphocytes in primary liver carcinoma. It was from roughly 20-30 mg of unsorted bulk tissue that RNA and DNA were co-extracted. CDR1 WNHNN and CDR2 SYGVQD come from the germline V gene (reference sequence). The CDR3 has 15 amino acids. V shed 6 bases, J shed 6 bases, and the junction held 6 bases outside the gene matches. From 450 to 600 ng total RNA, TCR beta cDNA was generated with a primer in the constant region. For TCR beta, libraries were produced by three nested multiplex PCR rounds using slightly modified ARM-PCR. Forward primers for TRBV1-TRBV30 and a C-beta reverse primer served the first two PCR rounds, at about 11 cycles each. TCRdb re-derived calls from the multiplex PCR reads in MiXCR, one entry per CDR3 protein. In the table there are more than 70,000 distinct CDR3 sequences, 69% of which are singletons.

Sequenced input: tumor-adjacent normal liver tissue. The gene calls are TRBV10-1 and TRBJ2-2; 11 bases align to TRBD2. The TCR sequence derives from a man aged 40-49 years with primary liver carcinoma and hepatitis B virus infection. The CDR3, as DNA: TGCGCCAGCAGCGGGGGACTAGCGGTGGCCGGGGAGCTGTTTTTT. Translation: CASSGGLAVAGELFF.